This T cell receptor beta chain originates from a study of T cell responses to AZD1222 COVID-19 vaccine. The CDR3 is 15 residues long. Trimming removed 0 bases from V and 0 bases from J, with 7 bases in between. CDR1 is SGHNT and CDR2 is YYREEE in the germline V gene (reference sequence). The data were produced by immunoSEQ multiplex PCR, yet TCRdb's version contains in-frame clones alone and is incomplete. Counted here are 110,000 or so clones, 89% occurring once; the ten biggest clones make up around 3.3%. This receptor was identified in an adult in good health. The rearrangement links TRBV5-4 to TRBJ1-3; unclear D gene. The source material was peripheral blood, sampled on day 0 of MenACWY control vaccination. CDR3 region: CASSLDRVSGNTIYF. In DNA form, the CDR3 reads TGTGCCAGCAGCTTGGATCGGGTCTCTGGAAACACCATATATTTT.